This is a list of T cell receptor beta chains from one sample in a study of blood T cell repertoires in COVID-19. Profiled with immunoSEQ multiplex PCR; TCRdb holds only in-frame clones, not every one. Altogether roughly 190,000 clones are present, about 88% being singletons, with the ten largest covering around 1.1%. The sequenced sample was peripheral blood. The receptors stem from a man between 25 and 39 years old with acute or convalescent COVID-19. Both conserved end residues are trimmed from each CDR3. The order of the fields is J gene, V gene, CDR3 protein.

>TRBJ2-2|TRBV5-5
ASSLDPASGGSWSTGELF
>TRBJ2-1|TRBV5-1
ASTKGLARDEQF
>TRBJ2-7|TRBV24-1
ATSSSSKGEQY
>TRBJ1-5|TRBV7-6
ASSLDTDYRGQPQH
>TRBJ2-1|TRBV25-1
ASSGWTSGGANEQF
>TRBJ1-1|TRBV30
AWLTGSWNTEAF
>TRBJ2-4|TRBV27
ASSFRQGWNIQY
>TRBJ1-3|TRBV4-1
ASSQVGRNRGAGNTIY
>TRBJ2-2|TRBV9
ASSVSLTVAGELF
>TRBJ2-2|TRBV6-2/TRBV6-3
ASSYSRVGGLVTGELF
>TRBJ1-6|TRBV19
ASSSRDTSNSPLH
>TRBJ2-1|TRBV5-1
ASGKGTGGLSYNEQF
>TRBJ1-4|TRBV4-1
ASSGPGGQGNEKLF
>TRBJ2-2|TRBV12-5
ASGLGGTSKSGELF
>TRBJ2-3|TRBV2
ASSDWPGGGTDTQY
>TRBJ2-1|TRBV3-1/TRBV3-2
ASSRSSGGSYNEQF
>TRBJ1-2|TRBV12-5
ASGSGDKGRRSGYT
>TRBJ1-1|TRBV11-1
ASSLMIGGMTEAF
>TRBJ2-1|TRBV7-9
ASSFNPTSGADNEQF
>TRBJ1-4|TRBV5-1
ASSLNGRVNEKLF
>TRBJ1-1|TRBV28
ASRTGDTEAF
>TRBJ2-5|TRBV18
ASSPFNIVSEETQY
>TRBJ2-7|TRBV6-5
ASSSDKLREQY
>TRBJ2-1|TRBV7-8
ASSLLASGGPVDEQF
>TRBJ1-1|TRBV18
ASSRQGNTEAF
>TRBJ2-1|TRBV15
ATSRDPPGLADSYNEQF